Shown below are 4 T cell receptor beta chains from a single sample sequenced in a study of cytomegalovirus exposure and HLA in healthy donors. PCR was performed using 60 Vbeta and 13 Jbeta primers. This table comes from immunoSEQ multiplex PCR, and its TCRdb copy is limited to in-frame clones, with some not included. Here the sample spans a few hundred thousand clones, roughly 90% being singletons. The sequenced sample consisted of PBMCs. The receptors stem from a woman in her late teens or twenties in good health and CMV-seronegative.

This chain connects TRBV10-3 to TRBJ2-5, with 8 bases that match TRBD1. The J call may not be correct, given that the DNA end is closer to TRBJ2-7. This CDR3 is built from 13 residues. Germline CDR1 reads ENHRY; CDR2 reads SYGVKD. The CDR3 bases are TGTGCCATCAGGCAGGACAGGGAATACGAGCAGTACTTC. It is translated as CAIRQDREYEQYF.

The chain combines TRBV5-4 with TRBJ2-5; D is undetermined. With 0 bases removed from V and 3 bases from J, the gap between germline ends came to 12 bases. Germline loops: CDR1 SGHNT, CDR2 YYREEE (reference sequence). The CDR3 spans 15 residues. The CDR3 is CASSLVDFPEETQYF. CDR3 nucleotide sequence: TGTGCCAGCAGCTTGGTTGACTTTCCCGAAGAGACCCAGTACTTC. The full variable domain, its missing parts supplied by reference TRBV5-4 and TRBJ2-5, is ETGVTQSPTHLIKTRGQQVTLRCSSQSGHNTVSWYQQALGQGPQFIFQYYREEENGRGNFPPRFSGLQFPNYSSELNVNALELDDSALYLCASSLVDFPEETQYFGPGTRLLVL.

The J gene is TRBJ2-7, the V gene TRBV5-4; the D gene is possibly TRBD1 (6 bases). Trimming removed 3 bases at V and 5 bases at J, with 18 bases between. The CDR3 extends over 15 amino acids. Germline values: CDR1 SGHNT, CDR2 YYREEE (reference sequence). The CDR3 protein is CASSSEPGQAHEQYF. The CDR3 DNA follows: TGTGCCAGCAGCTCCGAGCCGGGACAAGCGCACGAGCAGTACTTC.

The CDR3 region is CASSQEGARYEQYF. The CDR3 DNA is TGTGCCAGCTCACAGGAAGGGGCCCGCTACGAGCAGTACTTC. V is TRBV18 and J is TRBJ2-7, with a possible D match to TRBD1 (5 bases). Looked up from germline, CDR1 is KGHSH and CDR2 is LQKENI. CDR3 size: 14 residues. V was clipped by 4 bases and J by 3 bases, with 13 bases between them.